The T cell receptor (beta chain) described here comes from a study of T cell repertoires in cytomegalovirus infection (dated by TCRdb to about 2019). Background on the whole study: Because public TCR beta signatures pointed to carriage of CMV infection together with the matching HLA type, the HLA type of each donor mattered for the analysis. Results the study describes overall, beyond this receptor: In both this cohort and an independent cohort of over 350 donors, the cumulative frequency of public TCR beta family members distinguished carriers of CMV infection plus the relevant HLA type. In the ex vivo response, HLA-C-restricted CMV-specific TCR beta clonotypes were dominant, and in two of eight donors the single most frequent clonotype came from this HLA-C-restricted group.

This clonotype was recorded a few times. Which antigen it targets is not known. There are no base qualities to consult, and no much larger clone falls within one base. In the germline V gene, CDR1 corresponds to SGHVS and CDR2 to FQNEAQ. V is cut by 4 bases and J by 5 bases, and the space between the germline ends is 17 bases. Taken from cysteine to phenylalanine, the CDR3 has 15 residues. Only CDR3 DNA is held: 45 bases, read in frame from base 1. For sequencing, an Illumina HiSeq 1500 was employed. The raw public reads went through TCRdb reprocessing: fastp at Q25, MiXCR clone calling, in-frame beta chains kept. Rows with one shared CDR3 protein collapse into an entry with the most common genes and DNA. For this sample the table gives 450,000 to 550,000 distinct CDR3 sequences, of which 16% were detected only once. The ten largest account for roughly a quarter of the sample.

Input material: CD8+ T cells from PBMCs. This TCR came from a human donor in good health (CMV status not recorded). Some clones in this sample may be carry-over from other donors' samples. This sequence uses TRBV7-8 and TRBJ2-5; the D gene assignment is perhaps TRBD1 or TRBD2, with each matching 6 bases. The CDR3 region reads CASSSTGKGRETQYF. In nucleotide form, the sequence is TGTGCCAGCAGCTCAACAGGGAAGGGGAGGGAGACCCAGTACTTC.